These 23 T cell receptor beta chains were sequenced from one sample in a study of blood T cell repertoires in COVID-19. The protocol was immunoSEQ multiplex PCR, while the TCRdb copy is restricted to in-frame clones and leaves out a portion. This sample has approximately 670,000 clones, with just under 90% found just once. The sample taken for sequencing was peripheral blood. These receptors were collected from a woman between 18 and 29 years old with acute or convalescent COVID-19.

This clone showed up just once. The chain links TRBV6-5 to TRBJ1-4; TRBD1 might be the D (5 bases). Trimming took off 6 bases at V and 6 bases at J, with 17 bases between the two ends. This CDR3 has 15 residues. Germline-derived CDR1 and CDR2 are MNHEY and SVGAGI. The chain's CDR3 is CASSRRGRADEKLFF. CDR3 nucleotide sequence: TGTGCCAGCAGCCGTAGGGGCCGGGCGGATGAAAAACTGTTTTTT.

V gene TRBV7-3 combines with J gene TRBJ2-2; 8 bases are a match to TRBD1. Germline CDR1 and CDR2: SGHTA and FQGTGA. The CDR3 covers 16 residues. Losses at the gene ends were 5 bases for V and 4 bases for J; bases not matched to a gene: 9. CDR3 sequence: CASSPSGQGVTGELFF. The CDR3 DNA reads TGTGCCAGCAGCCCCTCCGGACAGGGTGTCACCGGGGAGCTGTTTTTT.

The chain carries TRBV4-2 and TRBJ1-4; D ambiguous. CDR3 length: 13 amino acids. The V and J ends lost 1 base and 8 bases respectively, with 8 bases between them. Germline V gene lookup returns CDR1 LGHNA and CDR2 YNFKEQ. This CDR3 is CASSQVSVEKLFF. The CDR3 bases are TGTGCCAGCAGCCAAGTCTCGGTAGAAAAACTGTTTTTT.

V usage is TRBV5-5 and J usage is TRBJ2-2; D is possibly TRBD2 (6 bases). The germline V gene encodes CDR1 SGHKS and CDR2 YYEKEE (reference sequence). The CDR3 has 14 amino acids. Trimming left V 3 bases short and J 5 bases short, with 11 bases between. The CDR3 loop reads CASSSPRGTGELFF. The CDR3, as DNA: TGTGCCAGCAGCTCCCCCCGGGGGACCGGGGAGCTGTTTTTT. Variable domain in full (rest from reference TRBV5-5 and TRBJ2-2): DAGVTQSPTHLIKTRGQQVTLRCSPISGHKSVSWYQQVLGQGPQFIFQYYEKEERGRGNFPDRFSARQFPNYSSELNVNALLLGDSALYLCASSSPRGTGELFFGEGSRLTVL.

This clone was counted once. The gene calls are TRBV4-1 and TRBJ1-4; 9 bases agree with TRBD1. The CDR3 is 16 amino acids. Unmatched junction bases numbered 7, after V lost 1 base and J lost 7 bases. CDR1 and CDR2 from the germline V gene are MGHRA and YSYEKL. The CDR3 DNA reads as TGCGCCAGCAGCCAAGGCGAAGGACAGGGGAGTGAAAAACTGTTTTTT. Translated, it gives CASSQGEGQGSEKLFF.

This chain connects TRBV12-3 or TRBV12-4 to TRBJ1-2; 9 bases match TRBD1. With 6 bases clipped from V and 4 bases from J, the junction kept 3 bases outside the gene matches. The CDR3 length is 13 residues. The CDR3 DNA reads TGTGCCAGCAGGGCACAGGGGGCCTATGGCTACACCTTC. This sequence encodes CASRAQGAYGYTF.

The CDR3: CASSIFWTGRGVGSGANVLTF. In DNA form, the CDR3 reads TGTGCCAGTAGTATTTTTTGGACAGGAAGGGGTGTGGGTTCTGGGGCCAACGTCCTGACTTTC. This rearrangement joins TRBV19 to TRBJ2-6; 7 bases line up with TRBD1. This CDR3 is built from 21 residues. CDR1 is LNHDA, CDR2 SQIVND, per germline (reference sequence). J gave up 1 base and V 3 bases, and 18 bases lay outside the gene matches. The variable domain in full, completed from reference TRBV19 and TRBJ2-6, reads DGGITQSPKYLFRKEGQNVTLSCEQNLNHDAMYWYRQDPGQGLRLIYYSQIVNDFQKGDIAEGYSVSREKKESFPLTVTSAQKNPTAFYLCASSIFWTGRGVGSGANVLTFGAGSRLTVL.

The rearrangement joins TRBV5-1 to TRBJ1-3, with no clear D. Germline lookup yields CDR1 SGHRS and CDR2 YFSETQ. The CDR3 has 15 residues. Trimming left V 3 bases short and J 0 bases short, with 10 bases between. The CDR3 here is CASSSTVYSGNTIYF. In DNA, the CDR3 is TGCGCCAGCAGCTCAACAGTATACTCTGGAAACACCATATATTTT.

V is TRBV6-5 and J is TRBJ1-4; D is unclear. Trimming left V 1 base short and J 0 bases short, with 9 bases between. The germline V gene encodes CDR1 MNHEY and CDR2 SVGAGI. The CDR3 sequence is 16 residues long. The CDR3 nucleotides read TGTGCCAGCAGTTACTTGGGCCCTGCAACTAATGAAAAACTGTTTTTT. This translates into CASSYLGPATNEKLFF.

The rearrangement uses TRBV4-1 and TRBJ2-7; perhaps TRBD1 as D (5 bases). In germline, CDR1 is MGHRA, CDR2 YSYEKL. The V end lost 4 bases, the J end lost 3 bases, and 10 bases lay between the germline ends. The CDR3 is 13 residues long. The CDR3 loop reads CASSPGHNYEQYF. The CDR3, as DNA: TGCGCCAGCAGCCCAGGACATAACTACGAGCAGTACTTC.

V gene TRBV10-3 combines with J gene TRBJ2-7, with TRBD1 as a possible D gene (6 bases). The CDR3 spans 16 residues. Trimming took 3 bases from V and 2 from J, leaving 17 bases between them. The V gene's germline CDR1 is ENHRY and CDR2 SYGVKD. The CDR3: CAISDSGTLKAYEQYF. For the CDR3, the DNA is TGTGCCATCAGTGACTCCGGGACACTCAAAGCCTACGAGCAGTACTTC.

This chain joins TRBV19 and TRBJ1-1; D is possibly TRBD1 (6 bases). Trimming removed 5 bases from V and 8 bases from J, with 12 bases in between. Germline CDR1 is LNHDA and CDR2 is SQIVND (reference sequence). This CDR3 is 12 amino acids long. CDR3 region: CASSFTGTEAFF. The DNA of the CDR3 is TGTGCCAGTAGTTTCACCGGGACAGAAGCTTTCTTT.

The rearrangement uses TRBV5-3 and TRBJ2-7; 9 bases are shared with TRBD1. TRBV5-3 counts as an open reading frame of uncertain function. The CDR3 runs 13 residues. The trim removed 2 bases at V and 5 bases at J, leaving 2 bases unmatched. The CDR3 nucleotides read TGTGCCAGAAGCTTTGGACAGGGGAACGAGCAGTACTTC. It specifies CARSFGQGNEQYF.

This sequence joins TRBV27 and TRBJ1-2, with 7 bases aligning to TRBD1. V lost 2 bases to trimming and J lost 4 bases; unmatched junction nucleotides: 7. Germline CDR1 is MNHEY and CDR2 is SMNVEV (reference sequence). There are 15 residues in the CDR3. CDR3 amino acids: CASSLKGAVFYGYTF. The CDR3 DNA reads TGTGCCAGCAGTTTAAAGGGGGCAGTTTTCTATGGCTACACCTTC.

The chain employs TRBV2 and TRBJ2-1, with 7 nucleotides matching TRBD1. CDR1 and CDR2 from the germline V gene are SNHLY and FYNNEI. The junction had 8 bases not matched to a gene; V was cut back by 5 bases and J by 4 bases. This CDR3 region has 15 residues. CDR3 protein: CASSQQGPGYNEQFF. The CDR3 bases are TGTGCCAGCAGTCAACAGGGGCCGGGGTACAATGAGCAGTTCTTC.

This rearrangement joins TRBV9 to TRBJ1-3; TRBD1 matches 9 bases. With 3 bases clipped from V and 7 bases from J, the junction kept 11 bases outside the gene matches. This CDR3 has 16 residues. Looked up from germline, CDR1 is SGDLS and CDR2 is YYNGEE. Here the CDR3 DNA reads TGTGCCAGCAGCGGACCACCGGGACAGGGCGCTAACACCATATATTTT. Its translation is CASSGPPGQGANTIYF.

The chain joins TRBV2 to TRBJ1-3; 8 positions match TRBD1. Trimming at V came to 6 bases and at J to 2 bases, leaving 3 bases not matched to a gene. The germline CDR1 and CDR2 sequences are SNHLY and FYNNEI. CDR3 size: 14 residues. The CDR3 region is CASRTGAPGNTIYF. The CDR3 region has the DNA TGTGCCAGCAGGACAGGGGCCCCTGGAAACACCATATATTTT.

The V and J genes are TRBV9 and TRBJ1-2; D is unclear. The germline V gene has CDR1 SGDLS and CDR2 YYNGEE. Trimming shortened V by 4 bases and J by 7 bases, and 14 bases separated the two germline ends. The CDR3 has 13 residues. Here the CDR3 reads CASSPRGAIGYTF. The CDR3 DNA is TGTGCCAGCAGCCCACGAGGTGCTATTGGCTACACCTTC.

The DNA of the CDR3 is TGTGCCAGCAGTTACGGGGCAGCCGATCAGCCCCAGCATTTT. Its protein is CASSYGAADQPQHF. V and J are TRBV6-2 or TRBV6-3 and TRBJ1-5; weak D call: TRBD1 (5 bases). Germline V gene lookup returns CDR1 MNHEY and CDR2 SVGEGT. V was trimmed by 2 bases and J by 5 bases, leaving 10 bases between them. The CDR3 covers 14 residues.

The chain combines TRBV6-6 with TRBJ1-1; 7 bases are a match to TRBD1. The V segment lost 7 bases and the J segment 1 base; nucleotides outside the gene matches: 12. Germline V gives CDR1 MNHNY, CDR2 SVGAGI (reference sequence). The CDR3 consists of 16 residues. The CDR3 region is CASTHYKTGRNTEAFF. The CDR3 coding sequence is TGTGCCAGCACCCACTATAAGACAGGGAGGAACACTGAAGCTTTCTTT.

The genes are TRBV4-1 and TRBJ2-1; 7 bases map to TRBD1. The CDR3 extends over 17 amino acids. With V trimmed by 3 bases and J by 3 bases, 11 bases remained unmatched. From germline, CDR1 is MGHRA and CDR2 YSYEKL. CDR3 region: CASSQATGTEDYNEQFF. CDR3 bases: TGCGCCAGCAGCCAGGCCACCGGGACAGAAGACTACAATGAGCAGTTCTTC.

The rearrangement uses TRBV24-1 and TRBJ2-7, with D tentatively TRBD2 (7 bases). CDR1 is KGHDR, CDR2 SFDVKD, per germline. Trimming removed 2 bases from V and 5 bases from J, with 18 bases in between. The CDR3 consists of 16 residues. CDR3 residues: CATSDSRGGMGNEQYF. For the CDR3, the DNA is TGTGCCACCAGTGATTCGAGGGGGGGCATGGGGAACGAGCAGTACTTC.

This clone showed up just a few times. The V call is TRBV7-9, the J call TRBJ1-1; D gene unclear. V lost 5 bases, J lost 5 bases, and 15 bases lay in between. Germline V CDR1 and CDR2: SEHNR, FQNEAQ (reference sequence). This CDR3 comprises 14 residues. The CDR3 is CASSPPLRETEAFF. As DNA, the CDR3 is TGTGCCAGCAGCCCTCCGTTGCGTGAAACTGAAGCTTTCTTT.